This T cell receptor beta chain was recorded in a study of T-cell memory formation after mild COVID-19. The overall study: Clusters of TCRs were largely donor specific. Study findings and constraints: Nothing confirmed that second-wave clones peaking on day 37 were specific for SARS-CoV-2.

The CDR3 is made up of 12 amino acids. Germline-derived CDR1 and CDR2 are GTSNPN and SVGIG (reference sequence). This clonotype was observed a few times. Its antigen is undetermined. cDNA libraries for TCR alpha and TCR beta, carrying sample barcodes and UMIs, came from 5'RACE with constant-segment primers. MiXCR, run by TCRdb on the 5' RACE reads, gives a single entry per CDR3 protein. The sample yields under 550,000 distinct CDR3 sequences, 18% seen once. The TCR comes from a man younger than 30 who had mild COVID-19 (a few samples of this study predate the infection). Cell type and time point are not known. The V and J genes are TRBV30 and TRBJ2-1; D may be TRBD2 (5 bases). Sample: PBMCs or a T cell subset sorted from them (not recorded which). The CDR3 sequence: CVATPGAGEQFF. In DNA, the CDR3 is TGTGTCGCGACCCCCGGCGCGGGTGAGCAGTTCTTC.